A selection of T cell receptor beta chains follows, all from one sample in a study of cytomegalovirus exposure and HLA in healthy donors. Generated by immunoSEQ multiplex PCR, the TCRdb table keeps only in-frame clones and is missing some. The repertoire holds about 170,000 clones, with 80% to 90% as singletons. The specimen sequenced was PBMCs. The receptors here all came from a man aged 25-40 years in good health and CMV-seropositive. CDR3s leave out the opening cysteine and the closing phenylalanine or tryptophan. A clone size is listed for some rows: how often the clone was seen (once, few, many), or a class if it is expanded.

j_gene | v_gene | abundance | CDR3aa
TRBJ1-2 | TRBV2 | once | ARGQGGGYT
TRBJ2-3 | TRBV7-9 | NA | SSSRTAYTDTQY
TRBJ1-1 | TRBV4-3 | NA | ASSQDLMNTEAF
TRBJ1-1 | TRBV7-9 | NA | ASSSSQEGRWGTEAF
TRBJ2-1 | TRBV7-9 | NA | SSSPTSGLYNEQF
TRBJ2-7 | TRBV6-5 | NA | ASGKDRETYEQY
TRBJ2-7 | TRBV7-8 | NA | ASSLRRNSYEQY
TRBJ2-7 | TRBV9 | NA | ASSVATDFSYEQY
TRBJ2-5 | TRBV2 | NA | ASTARTSGKETQY
TRBJ2-7 | TRBV2 | NA | ASKGTGVFSSYEQY
TRBJ2-5 | TRBV20-1 | once | SARTGFAQY
TRBJ2-6 | TRBV7-9 | NA | ASSPDRHSGANVLT
TRBJ2-5 | TRBV5-4 | NA | ASTVDRFQETQY
TRBJ1-1 | TRBV6-5 | few | ASSRGQGNTEAF
TRBJ2-5 | TRBV5-6 | NA | ASSFEGLGEETQY
TRBJ2-7 | TRBV14 | NA | ASSHGRGDLVSYEQY
TRBJ2-1 | TRBV7-9 | once | ASSPTGTSVGNEQF
TRBJ1-2 | TRBV5-1 | once | ASSPGTAGGLDGYT
TRBJ1-5 | TRBV19 | NA | ASRSQGLSNQPQH
TRBJ1-1 | TRBV29-1 | NA | SVSGGWSEAF
TRBJ2-1 | TRBV7-2 | NA | ASSLLAGYNEQF
TRBJ1-5 | TRBV19 | NA | ASSRTGLQGQPQH
TRBJ2-5 | TRBV5-6 | NA | ASSLIMAGEETQY
TRBJ2-7 | TRBV5-4 | few | ASSAGLAGLYEQY
TRBJ1-2 | TRBV7-9 | few | ASSFSVEVNGYT
TRBJ2-7 | TRBV4-1 | NA | ASSQEYSDIYEQY
TRBJ2-3 | TRBV4-2 | NA | ASSRSLAGGPEDTQY
TRBJ1-2 | TRBV2 | NA | ASILGGYT
TRBJ2-3 | TRBV5-1 | NA | ASSLGQGSTDTQY
TRBJ1-2 | TRBV11-3 | NA | ASSKDRGSYGYT
TRBJ1-1 | TRBV29-1 | once | SVGATGITEAF
TRBJ2-1 | TRBV5-4 | NA | ASRLDYAGDEQF
TRBJ1-1 | TRBV20-1 | few | SAQGGNEAF
TRBJ2-7 | TRBV14 | NA | ASSFGLAGIYEQY
TRBJ2-7 | TRBV27 | NA | ASSPGTIPNEQY
TRBJ1-1 | TRBV6-4 | few | ASGTGTGAAF
TRBJ1-1 | TRBV7-8 | NA | ASSLAPFGDRGITGEAF
TRBJ2-1 | TRBV5-5 | NA | ASSLGLAFYNEQF
TRBJ2-2 | TRBV21-1 | few | ASSTRTHEANTGELF
TRBJ1-5 | TRBV2 | NA | ASSDAPGYSNQPQH
TRBJ2-5 | TRBV5-4 | NA | ASSLQETQY
TRBJ2-3 | TRBV7-9 | NA | SSSADLAGTSATQY
TRBJ1-3 | TRBV11-2 | once | ASSPRTGTGNTIY
TRBJ2-2 | TRBV29-1 | NA | SVWGGMGGELF
TRBJ2-3 | TRBV7-3 | NA | ASSYRSQADTQY
TRBJ2-7 | TRBV21-1 | NA | ASSNAHNKAGEQY
TRBJ2-5 | TRBV7-9 | once | ASSLGGTKGETQY
TRBJ1-2 | TRBV2 | NA | ASSAADNQYGYT
TRBJ2-5 | TRBV9 | NA | ASSVFSTSGKETQY
TRBJ2-3 | TRBV29-1 | NA | SVGNLRAGAGDTQY
TRBJ2-1 | TRBV9 | NA | ASSPGLADYNEQF
TRBJ2-5 | TRBV11-3 | NA | ASSSVGFREAYQETQY